This T cell receptor beta chain was documented in a study of shared clonotypes between healthy human individuals. Study results and limitations: For naive CD4 cells, 4% to 6% of clonotypes were shared across a handful of donors.

Comment on this clone: Its antigen is not known.

Both CD45RO+ cells and CCR7-negative CD45RA+ TemRA cells were combined to make up CD8 memory. Germline V gene data show CDR1 as GTSNPN and CDR2 as SVGIG (reference sequence). V was shortened by 5 bases and J by 2 bases, with 15 bases between the two germline ends. CDR3 length: 14 residues. Here immunoSEQ multiplex PCR was the method, and the copy in TCRdb shows in-frame clones only, minus some. In the table there are about 110,000 clones, approximately 65% of which are singletons. The sequenced sample consisted of memory CD8+ T cells sorted from blood. The subset here: CD45RO+ cells pooled with CCR7-negative TemRA cells. This receptor was identified in a woman in her 30s in good health. The gene calls are TRBV30 and TRBJ2-5; D might be TRBD2 (6 bases). The CDR3 bases are TGTGCCTGGCGACCGGGAGTGCAGCAAGAGACCCAGTACTTC. It translates to CAWRPGVQQETQYF.